The following is a T cell receptor beta chain sequence with its context. Its specificity is not known. This record comes from a study of T-cell memory formation after mild COVID-19. Study findings and constraints: Some SARS-CoV-2-responding clones were already detected in memory before infection.

J was trimmed by 5 bases and V by 4 bases; bases with no gene match: 2. There are 13 residues in the CDR3. TCRdb fed the 5' RACE reads into MiXCR, producing one record per CDR3 protein. Among about 250,000 distinct CDR3 sequences, 15% were seen once, and the ten largest hold over 2%. The clonotype originates from an adult woman who had mild COVID-19 (a few samples of this study predate the infection). Cell type and time point are not known. Sequenced input: PBMCs or a T cell subset sorted from them (not recorded which). The chain couples TRBV12-3 or TRBV12-4 to TRBJ1-2; 9 bases match TRBD1. CDR3 sequence reads: CASSWTGDYGYTF. The CDR3 bases are TGTGCCAGCAGTTGGACAGGGGATTATGGCTACACCTTC.